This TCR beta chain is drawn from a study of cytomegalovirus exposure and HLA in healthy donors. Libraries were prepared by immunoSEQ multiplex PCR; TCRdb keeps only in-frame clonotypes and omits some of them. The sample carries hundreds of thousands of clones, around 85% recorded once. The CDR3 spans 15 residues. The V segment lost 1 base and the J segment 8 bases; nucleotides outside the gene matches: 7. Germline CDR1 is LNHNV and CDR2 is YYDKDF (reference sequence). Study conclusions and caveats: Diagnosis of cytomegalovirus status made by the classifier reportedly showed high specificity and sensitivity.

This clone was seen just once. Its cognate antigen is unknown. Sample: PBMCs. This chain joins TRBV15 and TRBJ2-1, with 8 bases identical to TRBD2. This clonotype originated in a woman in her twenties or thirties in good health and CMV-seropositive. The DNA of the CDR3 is TGTGCCACCAGCAGAGTTAGCGGGGAGCGCGATGAGCAGTTCTTC. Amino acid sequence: CATSRVSGERDEQFF.